Here is one T cell receptor beta chain with its context. PCR was performed a second time for 7 to 11 cycles using a sample-barcoded 5' primer and a J-beta primer mix. Each cDNA molecule received a tag from a template-switch adaptor that had 12 random nucleotides. One entry per CDR3 protein results from TCRdb running MiXCR on the 5' RACE reads. The table lists roughly 900,000 distinct CDR3 sequences, about 48% of them singletons. The sample comes from a study of blood T cells in healthy people across ages. CDR1 and CDR2 (germline): SGHKS, YYEKEE (reference sequence). The CDR3 has 15 amino acids. Trimming pared 4 bases from V and 8 bases from J, leaving 16 bases between.

The source material was blood. This receptor was identified in a man aged 25-45 years in good health. This rearrangement joins TRBV5-5 to TRBJ1-6; the D gene is possibly TRBD1 (5 bases). The CDR3 bases are TGTGCCAGCAGCCGAGCTCCAGGGATGGATTCACCCCTCCACTTT. Its translation is CASSRAPGMDSPLHF.